The 8 T cell receptor beta chains below come from one sample, sequenced in a study of a mutant IDH1 vaccine in newly diagnosed glioma. The time point denotes: week 5, during vaccination. Every vaccination contained 300 ug of the mutant IDH1 20-mer peptide and was paired with topical imiquimod. TCRdb keeps only in-frame clones here, not all; method: immunoSEQ multiplex PCR. The data hold tens of thousands of clones, with around 90% observed a single time. Their cognate antigens are unknown. The source was PBMCs, collected from a glioma patient whose treatment included an IDH1 peptide vaccine. The receptor source for this set is a woman aged 45-65 years with glioma.

This chain joins TRBV30 and TRBJ1-1; D unresolved. Germline V CDR1 and CDR2: GTSNPN, SVGIG (reference sequence). V was trimmed by 5 bases and J by 2 bases, leaving 9 bases between them. The CDR3 totals 12 residues. The CDR3 here is CAWSLANTEAFF. The CDR3 nucleotides read TGTGCCTGGTCGCTGGCAAACACTGAAGCTTTCTTT.

This rearrangement joins TRBV10-2 to TRBJ2-7; 12 bases line up with TRBD2. Germline V gives CDR1 WSHSY, CDR2 SAAADI. This CDR3 region has 14 residues. J gave up 2 bases and V 6 bases, and 2 bases lay outside the gene matches. This chain's CDR3 is CASSGTSGPYEQYF. The CDR3 DNA reads TGCGCCAGCAGCGGGACTAGCGGGCCCTACGAGCAGTACTTC.

V usage is TRBV5-1 and J usage is TRBJ2-3; D is unclear. The CDR3 loop spans 14 amino acids. Germline V CDR1 and CDR2: SGHRS, YFSETQ. Trimming cost V 4 bases and J 3 bases, with 12 bases left between them. The CDR3 reads CASSPPQPTDTQYF. The CDR3 region has the DNA TGCGCCAGCAGCCCCCCTCAACCGACAGATACGCAGTATTTT.

The chain carries TRBV7-3 and TRBJ2-3, with no clear D. The CDR3 extends over 15 amino acids. The ends were cut back, 1 base at V and 0 bases at J, with 8 bases in the middle. The germline V gene has CDR1 SGHTA and CDR2 FQGTGA. CDR3 sequence: CASSLNDGSTDTQYF. In DNA, the CDR3 is TGTGCCAGCAGCTTAAACGACGGAAGCACAGATACGCAGTATTTT. Full variable domain (remainder filled in from reference TRBV7-3 and TRBJ2-3): GAGVSQTPSNKVTEKGKYVELRCDPISGHTALYWYRQSLGQGPEFLIYFQGTGAADDSGLPNDRFFAVRPEGSVSTLKIQRTERGDSAVYLCASSLNDGSTDTQYFGPGTRLTVL.

The chain employs TRBV19 and TRBJ2-1; 15 nucleotides line up with TRBD2. The junction had 5 bases not matched to a gene; V was cut back by 6 bases and J by 8 bases. CDR1 is LNHDA and CDR2 is SQIVND in the germline V gene (reference sequence). The CDR3 sequence is 15 residues long. This CDR3 reads CASSSGLAGGYEQFF. The CDR3 coding sequence is TGTGCCAGTAGCTCGGGACTAGCGGGAGGATATGAGCAGTTCTTC.

The rearrangement joins TRBV6-5 to TRBJ2-1; 7 nucleotides match TRBD2. With V trimmed by 5 bases and J by 6 bases, 10 bases remained unmatched. Per the germline V gene, CDR1 is MNHEY and CDR2 is SVGAGI. There are 15 residues in the CDR3. The CDR3 spells CASSTYRDYTNEQFF. CDR3 DNA sequence: TGTGCCAGCAGTACCTACCGGGACTACACCAATGAGCAGTTCTTC.

The rearrangement uses TRBV18 and TRBJ2-3; the match to TRBD1 covers 7 bases. The CDR3 length is 14 residues. Germline V gives CDR1 KGHSH, CDR2 LQKENI. V shed 2 bases and J 4 bases; nucleotides not matched to a gene: 3. The CDR3 region is CASSPDRVADTQYF. The CDR3, as DNA: TGTGCCAGCTCACCAGACAGGGTAGCAGATACGCAGTATTTT.

The gene calls are TRBV6-6 and TRBJ2-2; 8 nucleotides agree with TRBD1. V trimming: 7 bases; J trimming: 6 bases; junction bases outside the gene matches: 7. This CDR3 comprises 14 residues. The germline V gene has CDR1 MNHNY and CDR2 SVGAGI (reference sequence). CDR3 sequence: CASTVPGGSGELFF. Written as DNA, the CDR3 is TGTGCCAGCACCGTACCAGGGGGCTCCGGGGAGCTGTTTTTT.